This T cell receptor (beta chain) originates from a study of CD8 T cells in Susac syndrome. CD8+ and CD4+ T cells from blood underwent TCR beta sequencing, which was carried out in a high-throughput format. This clonotype was observed a few times. The RNA, roughly 0.45 to 1 ug, was put through reverse transcription using random hexamers. TCRdb redid the calling of the immunoSEQ multiplex PCR reads with MiXCR, one entry per CDR3 protein. The sample carries over 100,000 distinct CDR3 sequences, around 90% recorded once. The sequencing input was CD4+ T cells from PBMCs. This TCR derives from a human donor in good health.

CDR3: CASTETGGNYGYTF. The CDR3 nucleotides read TGTGCCAGCACGGAGACAGGGGGGAACTATGGCTACACCTTC. This rearrangement joins TRBV27 to TRBJ1-2; 9 bases fit TRBD1. The CDR3 extends over 14 amino acids. V shed 7 bases and J 2 bases; nucleotides not matched to a gene: 5. Germline V gene sequence: CDR1 MNHEY, CDR2 SMNVEV (reference sequence).